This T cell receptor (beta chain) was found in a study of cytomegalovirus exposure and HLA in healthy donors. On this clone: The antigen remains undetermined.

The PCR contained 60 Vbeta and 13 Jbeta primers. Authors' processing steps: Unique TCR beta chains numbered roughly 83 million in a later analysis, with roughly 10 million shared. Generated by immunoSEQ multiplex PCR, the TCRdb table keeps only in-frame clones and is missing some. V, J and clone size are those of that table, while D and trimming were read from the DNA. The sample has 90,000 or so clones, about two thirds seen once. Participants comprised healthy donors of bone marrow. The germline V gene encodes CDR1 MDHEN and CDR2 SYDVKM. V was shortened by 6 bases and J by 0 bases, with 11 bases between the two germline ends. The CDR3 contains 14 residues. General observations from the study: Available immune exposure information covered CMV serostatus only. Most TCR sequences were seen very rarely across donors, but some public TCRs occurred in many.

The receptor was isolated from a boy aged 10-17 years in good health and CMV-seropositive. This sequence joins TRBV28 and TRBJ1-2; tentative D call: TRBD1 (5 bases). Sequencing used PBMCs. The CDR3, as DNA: TGTGCCAGCAGCATTAACAGGTCTAACTATGGCTACACCTTC. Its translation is CASSINRSNYGYTF.